This TCR beta chain was retrieved from a study of CD4+ T cells in melanoma. Findings of the study overall: Diverse differentiation states were reported for melanoma neoantigen-specific CD4+ T cells. A reported correlation linked neoantigen-specific CD4+ T cells to CD8+, macrophage and B cell function.

About this clone itself: No antigen is known for it.

Germline CDR1 is MGHRA and CDR2 is YSYEKL. The CDR3 has 15 amino acids. The V gene end was trimmed by 8 bases and the J gene end by 0 bases; junction bases not matched to a gene: 2. The method was immunoSEQ multiplex PCR; TCRdb's version includes in-frame clones alone and lacks a portion of them. The repertoire holds 52,000 or so clones, 60% to 80% seen once, with under 5.5% in the top ten. V gene TRBV4-1 combines with J gene TRBJ2-1, with 12 bases identical to TRBD2. This clonotype was sampled from a human donor with melanoma. The sample was tumor tissue. CDR3 residues: CASGLAGLSYNEQFF. DNA of the CDR3: TGCGCCAGCGGACTAGCGGGGCTCTCCTACAATGAGCAGTTCTTC.